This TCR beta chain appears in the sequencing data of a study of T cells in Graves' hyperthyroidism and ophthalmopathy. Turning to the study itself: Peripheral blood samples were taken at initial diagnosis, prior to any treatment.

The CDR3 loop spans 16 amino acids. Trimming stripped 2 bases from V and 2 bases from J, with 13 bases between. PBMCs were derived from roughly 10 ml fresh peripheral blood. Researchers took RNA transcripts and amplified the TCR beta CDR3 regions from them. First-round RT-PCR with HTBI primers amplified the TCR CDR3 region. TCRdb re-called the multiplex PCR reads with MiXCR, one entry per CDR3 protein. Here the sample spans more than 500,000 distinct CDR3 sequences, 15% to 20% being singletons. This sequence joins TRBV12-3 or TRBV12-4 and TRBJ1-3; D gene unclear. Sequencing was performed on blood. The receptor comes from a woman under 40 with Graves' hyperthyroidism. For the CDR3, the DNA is TGTGCCAGCAGTTTATACTGGGAATCTACTGGAAACACCATATATTTT. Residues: CASSLYWESTGNTIYF.